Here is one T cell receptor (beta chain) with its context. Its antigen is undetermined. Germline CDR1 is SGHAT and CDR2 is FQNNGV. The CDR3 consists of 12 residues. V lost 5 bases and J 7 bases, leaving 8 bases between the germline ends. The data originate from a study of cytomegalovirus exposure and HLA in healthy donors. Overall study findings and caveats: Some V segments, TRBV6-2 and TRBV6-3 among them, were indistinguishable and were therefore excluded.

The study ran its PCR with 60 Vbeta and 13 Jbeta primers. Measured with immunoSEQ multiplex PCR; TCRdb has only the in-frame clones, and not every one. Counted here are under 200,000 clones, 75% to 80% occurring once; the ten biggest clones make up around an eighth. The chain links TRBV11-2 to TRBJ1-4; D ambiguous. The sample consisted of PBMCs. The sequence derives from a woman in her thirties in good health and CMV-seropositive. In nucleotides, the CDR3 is TGTGCCAGCAGCGTCACAACTGAAAAACTGTTTTTT. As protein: CASSVTTEKLFF.